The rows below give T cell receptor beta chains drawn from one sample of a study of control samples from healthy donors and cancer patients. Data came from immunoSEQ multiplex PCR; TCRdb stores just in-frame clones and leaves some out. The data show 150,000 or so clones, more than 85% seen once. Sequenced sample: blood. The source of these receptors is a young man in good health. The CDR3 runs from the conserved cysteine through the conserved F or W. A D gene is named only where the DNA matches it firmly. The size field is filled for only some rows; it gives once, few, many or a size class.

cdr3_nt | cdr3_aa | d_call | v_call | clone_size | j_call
TGTGCCAGCAGTCAGGACAGACCATATAGCACAGATACGCAGTATTTT | CASSQDRPYSTDTQYF | - | TRBV27 | - | TRBJ2-3
TGTGCCAGCAGCGCCTCGGTCACAGGGGACACTGAAGCTTTCTTT | CASSASVTGDTEAFF | TRBD1 | TRBV6-4 | - | TRBJ1-1
TGTGCCATCAGTCTTGGGGGGGCGCGGGATCGGGTCGAGCAGTACTTC | CAISLGGARDRVEQYF | - | TRBV10-3 | - | TRBJ2-7
TGCAGCGGGGGACAAGACATCAACTACGAGCAGTACTTC | CSGGQDINYEQYF | - | TRBV29-1 | - | TRBJ2-7
TGTGCCAGCAGCTGGGGGGATCAGCCCCAGCATTTT | CASSWGDQPQHF | - | TRBV5-6 | - | TRBJ1-5
TGTGCCAGCTATATAGGGCGGAACTATGGCTACACCTTC | CASYIGRNYGYTF | - | TRBV2 | - | TRBJ1-2
TGTGCCAGTAGTACCGGGACAGGGCTCGGCGAGCAGTACTTC | CASSTGTGLGEQYF | TRBD1 | TRBV19 | - | TRBJ2-7
TGCGCCAGCAGCCTCGCCGGGACAGCGAGCTCTGGAAACACCATATATTTT | CASSLAGTASSGNTIYF | TRBD1 | TRBV4-1 | - | TRBJ1-3
TGTGCCAGCAGTTTACCCAGAACAGGGTCGGATCGGGTCAGCTCCTACAATGAGCAGTTCTTC | CASSLPRTGSDRVSSYNEQFF | - | TRBV28 | - | TRBJ2-1
TGCAGCGTTGAAAAATTGAGCGGGAGGGCCGTAGATACGCAGTATTTT | CSVEKLSGRAVDTQYF | TRBD2 | TRBV29-1 | - | TRBJ2-3
TGCGCCAGCAGCGGGGGACTAGATTATTTCAATGAGCAGTTCTTC | CASSGGLDYFNEQFF | TRBD2 | TRBV4-3 | - | TRBJ2-1
TGCGCCAGCAGCTTCCCCGACAGGGAGGGGGCAAAACTGTTTTTT | CASSFPDREGAKLFF | TRBD1 | TRBV5-1 | - | TRBJ1-4
- | CASSDGLFTFGANVLTF | - | TRBV6-1 | - | TRBJ2-6
TGTGCCAGCAGTTACGAGGGGCGCACTGAAGCTTTCTTT | CASSYEGRTEAFF | - | TRBV6-2/TRBV6-3 | - | TRBJ1-1
TGTGCCAGCAGCCTAGGAGGGTGGGGATACGAGCAGTACTTC | CASSLGGWGYEQYF | - | TRBV5-4 | - | TRBJ2-7
TGTGCCAGCAGTGAAGCCCAGATCAGGGTCTACACTGAAGCTTTCTTT | CASSEAQIRVYTEAFF | - | TRBV6-1 | - | TRBJ1-1
TGTGCCATCAGTGAGACCCGACAGGGGGTAAGCAATCAGCCCCAGCATTTT | CAISETRQGVSNQPQHF | TRBD1 | TRBV10-3 | - | TRBJ1-5
TGTGCCACCAGCAGGCTGGACAGGACATCCTACGAGCAGTACTTC | CATSRLDRTSYEQYF | TRBD1 | TRBV15 | - | TRBJ2-7
TGCGCCAGCAGCTTGGCGAGTGGAAACACCGGGGAGCTGTTTTTT | CASSLASGNTGELFF | - | TRBV5-1 | - | TRBJ2-2
TGTGCCAGCCTTCTCTCGGCGACTAGCGAGATGTCCTACAATGAGCAGTTCTTC | CASLLSATSEMSYNEQFF | TRBD2 | TRBV7-2 | once | TRBJ2-1
TGTGCCTGGGGTCCGGGACAGGGACGAGAGACCCAGTACTTC | CAWGPGQGRETQYF | TRBD1 | TRBV30 | once | TRBJ2-5
TGTGCCAGCAGTGATTTAGAGCGTCGTGGCAGGGCTCAAGGCTACACCTTC | CASSDLERRGRAQGYTF | - | TRBV6-1 | - | TRBJ1-2
TGTGCCAGCAGCGTCGGACAGGGGGTCCCTGAAGCTTTCTTT | CASSVGQGVPEAFF | TRBD1 | TRBV28 | - | TRBJ1-1
TGTGCCAGCAGCCTGCAACAAAACACTGAAGCTTTCTTT | CASSLQQNTEAFF | - | TRBV7-3 | - | TRBJ1-1
TGTGCCAGCGCGACGGAGCCGCTATACGAGCAGTACTTC | CASATEPLYEQYF | - | TRBV9 | once | TRBJ2-7
TGTGCCAGCAGTTTATCAGCCGTCTATGGCTACACCTTC | CASSLSAVYGYTF | - | TRBV28 | - | TRBJ1-2
TGCAGCGTCACAGCACTTAGGGCTAGCGGGGTGTGGGAGAATGAGCAGTTCTTC | CSVTALRASGVWENEQFF | TRBD2 | TRBV29-1 | - | TRBJ2-1
TGCGCCAGCAGCCAAGAAGTAAGGGGTTGGTTACAGCCCCAGCATTTT | CASSQEVRGWLQPQHF | - | TRBV4-1 | - | TRBJ1-5
TGTGCCAGCAGTCCCAGGACTAGCGGGAAATTCGAGACCCAGTACTTC | CASSPRTSGKFETQYF | TRBD2 | TRBV9 | once | TRBJ2-5
TGCAGCGTTGCTCGGACCACTGAAGCTTTCTTT | CSVARTTEAFF | - | TRBV29-1 | - | TRBJ1-1
TGTGCCAGCAGTGAGGGCTCGAATGAAAAACTGTTTTTT | CASSEGSNEKLFF | - | TRBV2 | - | TRBJ1-4